These 25 T cell receptor beta chains were all obtained from the same sample, sequenced in a study of blood T cell repertoires in COVID-19. Produced via immunoSEQ multiplex PCR; TCRdb's table is partial and in-frame only. Of tens of thousands of clones detected, approximately 88% appear once; the ten largest clones hold roughly 5.4%. Sequencing used peripheral blood. The receptors here all came from a man between 60 and 75 years old with acute or convalescent COVID-19.

The genes are TRBV18 and TRBJ2-7, with 9 bases that match TRBD1. Trimming cost V 6 bases and J 4 bases; bases outside gene matches: 10. Germline V gene sequence: CDR1 KGHSH, CDR2 LQKENI. This CDR3 is 15 amino acids long. CDR3 DNA: TGTGCCAGCTCGTCTCCCGGGACAGGGAGGTACGAGCAGTACTTC. It encodes CASSSPGTGRYEQYF. Using reference TRBV18 and TRBJ2-7 for the parts outside the CDR3, the full variable domain is NAGVMQNPRHLVRRRGQEARLRCSPMKGHSHVYWYRQLPEEGLKFMVYLQKENIIDESGMPKERFSAEFPKEGPSILRIQQVVRGDSAAYFCASSSPGTGRYEQYFGPGTRLTVT.

The V gene is TRBV3-1 (or the pseudogene TRBV3-2), the J gene TRBJ1-3, with D uncertain. V was trimmed by 1 base and J by 0 bases, leaving 13 bases between them. This CDR3 spans 17 amino acids. Germline CDR1 LGHDT, CDR2 YNNKEL (reference sequence). The CDR3 nucleotides are TGTGCCAGCAGCCAAGGCCACCAGGCCCGCTCTGGAAACACCATATATTTT. Its translation is CASSQGHQARSGNTIYF.

V is TRBV6-5 and J is TRBJ2-7; TRBD1 matches at 8 bases. V trimming: 6 bases; J trimming: 3 bases; junction bases outside the gene matches: 10. CDR1 and CDR2 (germline): MNHEY, SVGAGI. This CDR3 contains 15 residues. In nucleotides, the CDR3 is TGTGCCAGCAGAGAGAGAGGACAGGGTATCTACGAGCAGTACTTC. The encoded protein is CASRERGQGIYEQYF.

This chain connects TRBV4-3 to TRBJ1-3; possible D gene TRBD1, 6 bases. The V end was cut by 0 bases, the J end by 6 bases, with 12 bases between. Germline V gene lookup returns CDR1 LGHNA and CDR2 YSLEER. The CDR3 has 15 residues. CDR3 amino acids: CASSQDRAGENTIYF. As DNA, the CDR3 is TGCGCCAGCAGCCAAGATCGGGCAGGGGAAAACACCATATATTTT.

This clone has more than one count but fewer than ten. The chain employs TRBV9 and TRBJ2-2; no firm D call. Germline CDR1 SGDLS, CDR2 YYNGEE. The CDR3 contains 13 residues. Trimming left V 4 bases short and J 7 bases short, with 11 bases between. This CDR3 reads CASSPYSGGELFF. The CDR3 DNA reads as TGTGCCAGCAGCCCCTATTCTGGCGGGGAGCTGTTTTTT.

This clone was recorded a few times. V and J are TRBV9 and TRBJ1-1, with a possible D match to TRBD1 (6 bases). This CDR3 spans 12 amino acids. Germline loops: CDR1 SGDLS, CDR2 YYNGEE. V lost 2 bases and J 11 bases, leaving 13 bases between the germline ends. The CDR3 bases are TGTGCCAGCAGCGTGGCACAGGGTAGTGCTTTCTTT. Protein sequence: CASSVAQGSAFF. Filled out from reference TRBV9 and TRBJ1-1, the complete variable domain reads DSGVTQTPKHLITATGQRVTLRCSPRSGDLSVYWYQQSLDQGLQFLIQYYNGEERAKGNILERFSAQQFPDLHSELNLSSLELGDSALYFCASSVAQGSAFFGQGTRLTVV.

The chain recombines TRBV29-1 with TRBJ1-2; D is uncertain. The CDR3 runs 15 residues. The germline V and J ends were trimmed by 5 bases and 1 base, with 17 bases remaining between them. Germline V lookup: CDR1 SQVTM, CDR2 ANQGSEA. CDR3 in DNA: TGCAGCGTTCTCGGTATGAGCGATTTTAACTATGGCTACACCTTC. Translated, it gives CSVLGMSDFNYGYTF.

The J gene is TRBJ1-6, the V gene TRBV2, with D tentatively TRBD1 (5 bases). In germline, CDR1 is SNHLY, CDR2 FYNNEI. V shed 6 bases and J shed 11 bases, with 8 bases lying between them. The CDR3 runs 11 residues. The CDR3 spells CASREGTPLHF. Written as DNA, the CDR3 is TGTGCCAGCAGGGAGGGGACACCCCTCCACTTT.

The rearrangement joins TRBV11-2 to TRBJ1-1, with D perhaps matching TRBD1 (6 bases). The V end lost 6 bases, the J end lost 3 bases, and 17 bases lay between the germline ends. Germline V CDR1 and CDR2: SGHAT, FQNNGV. The CDR3 runs to 15 residues. The chain's CDR3 is CASRLLTGLYTEAFF. The CDR3 region has the DNA TGTGCCAGCAGACTTTTGACAGGCCTCTACACTGAAGCTTTCTTT.

This chain joins TRBV6-2 or TRBV6-3 and TRBJ2-5; 9 positions agree with TRBD2. V shed 3 bases and J 3 bases; nucleotides not matched to a gene: 5. The germline CDR1 and CDR2 sequences are MNHEY and SVGEGT. The CDR3 spans 15 residues. CDR3 in DNA: TGTGCCAGCAGTTATGGGCGGGGGGGAAAAGAGACCCAGTACTTC. This translates into CASSYGRGGKETQYF.

This chain joins TRBV4-3 and TRBJ2-1, with a weak D call TRBD2 (7 bases). The CDR3 runs 15 residues. Per the germline V gene, CDR1 is LGHNA and CDR2 is YSLEER. V was pared by 5 bases and J by 2 bases, with 13 bases between. The CDR3 DNA sequence: TGCGCCAGCAGCGGGGGGCTAGCGGCCTACAATGAGCAGTTCTTC. It yields the protein CASSGGLAAYNEQFF.

The V call is TRBV5-1, the J call TRBJ2-5; 8 bases align to TRBD2. Germline assignment: CDR1 SGHRS and CDR2 YFSETQ. J gave up 4 bases and V 0 bases, and 5 bases lay outside the gene matches. The CDR3 consists of 15 residues. This CDR3 is CASSLAPGGLETQYF. CDR3 DNA sequence: TGCGCCAGCAGCTTGGCCCCGGGGGGGCTAGAGACCCAGTACTTC.

The chain combines TRBV18 with TRBJ1-4; no definite D call. The CDR3 spans 15 residues. V was clipped by 4 bases and J by 12 bases, with 21 bases between them. Germline values: CDR1 KGHSH, CDR2 LQKENI. CDR3 DNA sequence: TGTGCCAGCTCACTCCGGTCCCAAACCTCCGGGGAACTGTTTTTT. It specifies CASSLRSQTSGELFF.

The chain employs TRBV4-3 and TRBJ2-5; TRBD2 matches 10 bases. This CDR3 is 18 amino acids long. Per the germline V gene, CDR1 is LGHNA and CDR2 is YSLEER. Trimming took 0 bases from V and 1 from J; bases not matched to a gene: 8. The CDR3 nucleotides read TGCGCCAGCAGCCAAGATCTAGGACTAGCGGACTCCCAAGAGACCCAGTACTTC. It encodes CASSQDLGLADSQETQYF.

The sample holds a few counts of this clone. This chain connects TRBV19 to TRBJ2-2; 11 bases map to TRBD1. CDR3 length: 14 residues. V was pared by 7 bases and J by 6 bases, with 4 bases of the junction left unmatched. The germline gives CDR1 LNHDA, CDR2 SQIVND (reference sequence). CDR3 region: CASTDRGPAGELFF. CDR3 sequence (DNA): TGTGCCAGTACGGACAGGGGGCCCGCCGGGGAGCTGTTTTTT.

The chain employs TRBV18 and TRBJ2-2; D might be TRBD1 (6 bases). With 1 base removed from V and 2 bases from J, the gap between germline ends came to 11 bases. Germline V CDR1 and CDR2: KGHSH, LQKENI. The CDR3 consists of 16 residues. Written as DNA, the CDR3 is TGTGCCAGCTCACCACTTTCAGGGGCTAACACCGGGGAGCTGTTTTTT. It yields the protein CASSPLSGANTGELFF.

The V call is TRBV27, the J call TRBJ1-1; D unresolved. Germline V gene sequence: CDR1 MNHEY, CDR2 SMNVEV (reference sequence). This CDR3 has 13 residues. V was cut by 3 bases and J by 2 bases, with 7 bases left in between. The CDR3 DNA sequence: TGTGCCAGCAGTTTTACTCGAAACACTGAAGCTTTCTTT. Translated, it gives CASSFTRNTEAFF.

The chain combines TRBV3-1 (or the pseudogene TRBV3-2) with TRBJ1-2; 8 nucleotides align to TRBD1. The V and J ends lost 1 base and 8 bases, in that order; junction bases with no gene match: 3. The germline CDR1 and CDR2 sequences are LGHDT and YNNKEL (reference sequence). The CDR3 is 13 residues long. The CDR3 DNA reads TGTGCCAGCAGCCAAGTCGGACAGGGAGGCTACACCTTC. Translated: CASSQVGQGGYTF.

The chain combines TRBV7-2 with TRBJ1-1; 9 bases are a match to TRBD1. CDR3 length equals 15 residues. Unmatched junction bases numbered 9, after V lost 5 bases and J lost 5 bases. CDR1 and CDR2 (germline): SGHTA, FQGNSA. The CDR3 region has the DNA TGTGCCAGCAGCCAGACAGGGGGAGCGGGGACTGAAGCTTTCTTT. Protein sequence: CASSQTGGAGTEAFF. The full variable domain, completed using reference TRBV7-2 and TRBJ1-1, is GAGVSQSPSNKVTEKGKDVELRCDPISGHTALYWYRQSLGQGLEFLIYFQGNSAPDKSGLPSDRFSAERTGGSVSTLTIQRTQQEDSAVYLCASSQTGGAGTEAFFGQGTRLTVV.

The rearrangement uses TRBV9 and TRBJ1-2, with D unresolved. Germline V CDR1 and CDR2: SGDLS, YYNGEE. V was shortened by 0 bases and J by 2 bases, with 8 bases between the two germline ends. This CDR3 is 14 amino acids long. CDR3 sequence reads: CASSVDLSNYGYTF. CDR3 in DNA: TGTGCCAGCAGCGTAGATTTGTCGAACTATGGCTACACCTTC.

This chain links TRBV29-1 with TRBJ2-5, with 8 bases lining up with TRBD2. The trim removed 6 bases at V and 2 bases at J, leaving 5 bases unmatched. In germline, CDR1 is SQVTM, CDR2 ANQGSEA. The CDR3 spans 13 residues. The CDR3 reads CSVALAEQETQYF. CDR3 in DNA: TGCAGCGTAGCACTAGCGGAGCAAGAGACCCAGTACTTC. Complete variable domain (other parts from reference TRBV29-1 and TRBJ2-5): SAVISQKPSRDICQRGTSLTIQCQVDSQVTMMFWYRQQPGQSLTLIATANQGSEATYESGFVIDKFPISRPNLTFSTLTVSNMSPEDSSIYLCSVALAEQETQYFGPGTRLLVL.

The chain is built from TRBV10-2 and TRBJ1-4, with D unresolved. Germline V lookup: CDR1 WSHSY, CDR2 SAAADI. The CDR3 length is 13 residues. V lost 6 bases and J 3 bases, leaving 8 bases between the germline ends. The CDR3 DNA sequence: TGCGCCAGCAGCTCGCAGTCTAATGAAAAACTGTTTTTT. Protein product: CASSSQSNEKLFF.

The gene calls are TRBV15 and TRBJ2-5, with no clear D. This CDR3 comprises 15 residues. Germline CDR1 LNHNV, CDR2 YYDKDF (reference sequence). Trimming took 0 bases from V and 2 from J, leaving 10 bases between them. The CDR3 is CATSRDPGRQETQYF. CDR3 coding DNA: TGTGCCACCAGCAGAGATCCCGGCAGGCAAGAGACCCAGTACTTC.

The V call is TRBV16, the J call TRBJ1-2; 7 bases line up with TRBD1. Trimming took 0 bases from V and 0 from J; bases not matched to a gene: 1. This CDR3 comprises 15 residues. Germline lookup yields CDR1 KGHSY and CDR2 FQNENV. The CDR3 region is CASSQSTGTNYGYTF. The DNA for the CDR3 is TGTGCCAGCAGCCAATCGACAGGGACTAACTATGGCTACACCTTC.

This sequence joins TRBV5-6 and TRBJ2-2; D is unresolved. V dropped 4 bases and J dropped 3 bases, with 16 bases sitting between them. Germline lookup yields CDR1 SGHDT and CDR2 YYEEEE. The CDR3 runs 16 residues. The CDR3 spells CASSTPPLEDTGELFF. The CDR3 bases are TGTGCCAGCAGCACTCCACCCCTAGAGGACACCGGGGAGCTGTTTTTT.